These 5 T cell receptor beta chains came from one sample sequenced in a study of blood T cell repertoires in COVID-19. Data came from immunoSEQ multiplex PCR; TCRdb stores just in-frame clones and leaves some out. This sample has roughly 150,000 clones, with more than 65% found just once. Sequencing was done on a sample of peripheral blood. These receptors were collected from a man between 70 and 80 years old with active or convalescent COVID-19.

This chain uses TRBV6-2 or TRBV6-3 with TRBJ1-5; 7 bases agree with TRBD1. Germline CDR1 and CDR2: MNHEY and SVGEGT. The ends lost 5 bases at V and 4 bases at J; junction bases unmatched: 11. The CDR3 runs to 16 residues. CDR3 sequence (DNA): TGTGCCAGCAGTCTGACCCTGTCAGGGGGTAATCAGCCCCAGCATTTT. This codes for CASSLTLSGGNQPQHF.

The chain is built from TRBV7-2 and TRBJ2-5; 9 positions agree with TRBD2. The V and J ends lost 6 bases and 1 base, in that order; junction bases with no gene match: 6. Germline lookup yields CDR1 SGHTA and CDR2 FQGNSA. There are 15 residues in the CDR3. The CDR3: CASRLRGGIQETQYF. The DNA for the CDR3 is TGTGCCAGCAGGTTGCGGGGGGGTATCCAAGAGACCCAGTACTTC. Using reference TRBV7-2 and TRBJ2-5 for the parts outside the CDR3, the full variable domain is GAGVSQSPSNKVTEKGKDVELRCDPISGHTALYWYRQSLGQGLEFLIYFQGNSAPDKSGLPSDRFSAERTGGSVSTLTIQRTQQEDSAVYLCASRLRGGIQETQYFGPGTRLLVL.

This chain links TRBV3-1 (or the pseudogene TRBV3-2) with TRBJ1-5; 7 positions agree with TRBD1. CDR1 LGHDT and CDR2 YNNKEL come from the germline V gene (reference sequence). Trimming cost V 2 bases and J 6 bases; bases outside gene matches: 7. This CDR3 is 15 amino acids long. DNA for the CDR3: TGTGCCAGCAGCCAACGACAGGGTTGGAGTCAGCCCCAGCATTTT. It codes for CASSQRQGWSQPQHF.

This chain links TRBV5-4 with TRBJ2-3, with D unresolved. V lost 3 bases and J lost 2, with 10 bases in between. CDR1 SGHNT and CDR2 YYREEE come from the germline V gene (reference sequence). CDR3 size: 14 residues. The CDR3: CASSWSLDTDTQYF. The CDR3 DNA is TGTGCCAGCAGCTGGAGCCTAGACACAGATACGCAGTATTTT.

This chain connects TRBV4-3 to TRBJ1-1; D unclear. The CDR3 loop spans 15 amino acids. Germline assignment: CDR1 LGHNA and CDR2 YSLEER. V lost 1 base and J 10 bases, leaving 19 bases between the germline ends. The CDR3 DNA sequence: TGCGCCAGCAGCCAAGGGGCAGTAAATCGCGACCGAGCTTTCTTT. Its protein is CASSQGAVNRDRAFF.